This record looks at one T cell receptor (beta chain) sequence and its context. Authors' methods: Amplification with reference gene primers provided the estimates of nucleated cell counts. TCRdb's table, derived via immunoSEQ multiplex PCR, lists solely in-frame clones and lacks some. That table furnishes V, J and clone size, whereas the DNA furnished D and trimming. The sample includes 100,000 or so clones, roughly 76% of them seen just once. The record originates from a study of blood T cell repertoires in COVID-19. Overall study context: Samples taken during acute and convalescent COVID-19 were collected in the United States, Italy and Spain. Sources were T cells, B-cell-depleted T cells, or PBMCs; the material itself was cDNA or gDNA.

Germline CDR1 and CDR2: MRHNA and SNTAGT. This CDR3 contains 15 residues. Trimming took 6 bases from V and 7 from J, leaving 18 bases between them. The genes are TRBV6-4 and TRBJ1-4; maybe TRBD1 (5 bases). The specimen was peripheral blood. This sequence originates from a woman in her 70s with acute or convalescent COVID-19. This CDR3 is CASSENGAVGEKLFF. The CDR3, as DNA: TGTGCCAGCAGCGAAAATGGGGCGGTTGGTGAAAAACTGTTTTTT.